This TCR beta chain was captured in a study of breast tumors, draining lymph nodes, adjacent tissues. Whole-study findings and limits: Most tumor T cells seemingly derive from lymph node, then expand in tumor. Compared with lymph nodes, tumors were less diverse; compared with nontumor tissue, more.

MiXCR was run by TCRdb on the multiplex PCR reads, yielding one entry per CDR3 protein. The sample contains some 47,000 distinct CDR3 sequences, under 45% of which appear only once. Concerning this clonotype itself: Its target is unknown. A much larger clone lies a single base off, so this may be a read error.

This clonotype originated in a female donor with breast cancer. Some clones in this sample may be carry-over from other donors' samples. Specimen: breast tumor tissue.

Written as DNA, the CDR3 is TGTGCCAGCAGCTCGTCGGGGCCCTCCGAGCAGTACTTC. As protein: CASSSSGPSEQYF. The chain combines TRBV11-2 with TRBJ2-7; D tentatively reads TRBD1 or TRBD2 (5 bases each). The CDR3 has 13 residues. Germline assignment: CDR1 SGHAT and CDR2 FQNNGV. V dropped 4 bases and J dropped 6 bases, with 13 bases sitting between them. Supplemented by reference TRBV11-2 and TRBJ2-7, the full variable domain reads EAGVAQSPRYKIIEKRQSVAFWCNPISGHATLYWYQQILGQGPKLLIQFQNNGVVDDSQLPKDRFSAERLKGVDSTLKIQPAKLEDSAVYLCASSSSGPSEQYFGPGTRLTVT.